The T cell receptor (beta chain) described here comes from a study of T-cell reconstitution after alpha-beta-depleted transplantation in children. General study points: Several hundred graft clones that had expanded were reportedly the source of alpha-beta T cells about two months after transplant. The origin of high day-60 TCRbeta diversity in some patients lay in surviving recipient T cells and thymic progenitors. Counts and diversity of T cells one year after transplant came mostly from newly produced T cells.

This clonotype was recorded many times. Its antigen is not known. A library of TCRbeta sequences, prepared with unique molecular identifiers, was generated. TCRdb itself ran the PCR reads through MiXCR, one entry per CDR3 protein. Counted here are approximately 130,000 distinct CDR3 sequences, 9.5% to 10% occurring once; the ten biggest clones make up less than 25%. Germline values: CDR1 MDHEN, CDR2 SYDVKM. The CDR3 has 12 amino acids. V lost 2 bases, J lost 2 bases, and 4 bases lay in between. The receptor was derived from a girl under three years old who had a stem cell transplant for combined immunodeficiency, so the T cells may come from the graft donor. This specimen consisted of PBMCs, mostly from graft donor cells, obtained 180 days after TCRalphabeta/CD19-depleted stem cell transplant. This chain connects TRBV28 to TRBJ2-7; D gene unclear. CDR3: CASSLEPYEQYF. The CDR3 DNA sequence: TGTGCCAGCAGTTTAGAACCCTACGAGCAGTACTTC.